This TCR beta chain stems from a study of blood T cells in healthy people across ages. Study-wide results and limits: The recorded TCR beta diversity per million T cells decreased in a roughly linear manner with age. Estimates drawn from one million T cells were deemed to understate diversity.

Collection of ten milliliters of peripheral blood was performed for each donor. Comment on this clonotype: The antigen remains unidentified.

Germline CDR1 KGHDR, CDR2 SFDVKD. The CDR3 has 13 amino acids. The germline V and J ends were trimmed by 10 bases and 3 bases, with 13 bases remaining between them. Through a sample-barcoded 5' primer and a J-beta primer mix, a second PCR was run for roughly 7 to 11 cycles. TCRdb itself ran the 5' RACE reads through MiXCR, one entry per CDR3 protein. This table has 1.5 million to 1.9 million distinct CDR3 sequences, about 45% appearing once. The rearrangement uses TRBV24-1 and TRBJ2-3; D is unresolved. The source is a woman younger than 30 in good health. Sequencing used blood. CDR3 sequence: CATGFLGTDTQYF. In nucleotides, the CDR3 is TGTGCCACAGGCTTCCTTGGGACAGATACGCAGTATTTT.